The rows below give T cell receptor beta chains drawn from one sample of a study of blood T cell repertoires in COVID-19. Using immunoSEQ multiplex PCR, the repertoire was profiled, and TCRdb retains in-frame clones only, with some absent. The sample contains more than 250,000 clones, more than 85% of which appear only once. What was sequenced was PBMCs or T cells enriched from blood (not recorded which). The receptors originated from a woman aged 25 to 39 who had recovered from COVID-19. Each CDR3 is given with its conserved first and last residue. The D gene is left open where the match is weak. Size is omitted from some rows. Given values are once, few, many or a class for expanded clones.

j_call v_call d_call clone_size cdr3_aa cdr3_nt
TRBJ1-2 TRBV28 TRBD1 . CASSLGDRASGYTF TGTGCCAGCAGTTTAGGCGACAGGGCGAGCGGCTACACCTTC
TRBJ2-7 TRBV28 TRBD2 . CASSLGTSGRRSNEQYF TGTGCCAGCAGTTTAGGGACTAGCGGGAGGAGGTCGAACGAGCAGTACTTC
TRBJ2-1 TRBV21-1 . . CASRGTLAGGSGEQFF TGTGCCAGCCGGGGCACACTAGCGGGAGGATCGGGTGAGCAGTTCTTC
TRBJ1-2 TRBV4-1 TRBD1 once CASSPAGQAPIPNYGYTF TGCGCCAGCAGCCCCGCCGGACAGGCCCCAATACCTAACTATGGCTACACCTTC
TRBJ2-3 TRBV11-3 . . CASSYRGFGGTDTQYF TGTGCCAGCAGTTATAGAGGGTTCGGCGGAACAGATACGCAGTATTTT
TRBJ2-2 TRBV6-2/TRBV6-3 TRBD2 . CASSRPTSGGVYTGELFF TGTGCCAGCAGCCGGCCGACTAGCGGGGGGGTCTATACCGGGGAGCTGTTTTTT
TRBJ2-5 TRBV10-3 . . CAISESPVAEETQYF TGTGCCATCAGTGAGTCCCCGGTAGCGGAAGAGACCCAGTACTTC
TRBJ2-3 TRBV7-2 . . CASGYLAKDTQYF TGTGCCAGCGGGTACCTAGCGAAAGATACGCAGTATTTT
TRBJ2-7 TRBV5-1 . . CASSLEDSYEQYF TGCGCCAGCAGCTTGGAGGACAGCTACGAGCAGTACTTC
TRBJ2-1 TRBV4-3 . . CASSQGTDSNEQFF TGCGCCAGCAGCCAAGGGACTGACTCCAATGAGCAGTTCTTC
TRBJ1-2 TRBV27 . . CASSLKASRSVYGYTF TGTGCCAGCAGTTTAAAAGCCAGTCGGAGCGTTTATGGCTACACCTTC
TRBJ1-3 TRBV18 TRBD1 . CASSPGQHSGNTIYF TGTGCCAGCTCACCGGGACAGCACTCTGGAAACACCATATATTTT
TRBJ2-3 TRBV7-9 TRBD2 . CASSVASGITDTQYF TGTGCCAGCAGCGTGGCTAGCGGGATCACAGATACGCAGTATTTT
TRBJ1-5 TRBV5-4 TRBD1 . CASKQQGAGQPQHF TGTGCCAGCAAGCAACAGGGGGCGGGTCAGCCCCAGCATTTT
TRBJ1-1 TRBV5-4 TRBD1 . CASTQGQAGKAFF TGTGCCAGCACCCAAGGACAGGCGGGGAAAGCTTTCTTT
TRBJ1-1 TRBV19 . . CASIPPYQGEAFF TGTGCCAGTATCCCCCCCTACCAGGGTGAAGCTTTCTTT
TRBJ2-5 TRBV5-8 TRBD2 . CASSSRTGGVETQYF TGTGCCAGCAGCTCAAGAACCGGGGGGGTTGAGACCCAGTACTTC
TRBJ1-1 TRBV7-2 . . CASSLVRNTEAFF TGTGCCAGCAGCTTAGTCAGGAACACTGAAGCTTTCTTT
TRBJ2-5 TRBV9 TRBD1 . CASSLTGGSETQYF TGTGCCAGCAGCTTGACAGGGGGAAGTGAGACCCAGTACTTC
TRBJ1-2 TRBV18 . . CASSPGGANYGYTF TGTGCCAGCTCACCAGGAGGGGCTAACTATGGCTACACCTTC
TRBJ2-3 TRBV7-2 . . CASSSPDTQYF TGTGCCAGCAGCAGCCCAGATACGCAGTATTTT
TRBJ1-2 TRBV5-4 . once CASSLEGFGYTF TGTGCCAGCAGCTTGGAGGGGTTTGGCTACACCTTC
TRBJ1-5 TRBV28 TRBD1 . CASSFPRDSIRGGNQPQHF TGTGCCAGCAGTTTCCCCCGGGACAGTATCCGGGGAGGCAATCAGCCCCAGCATTTT
TRBJ2-1 TRBV7-9 TRBD2 . CASSFATGGAYNEQFF TGTGCCAGCAGCTTTGCAACCGGGGGGGCCTACAATGAGCAGTTCTTC
TRBJ1-6 TRBV27 . . CASSLSPPAVSSYNSPLHF TGTGCCAGCAGTTTATCGCCCCCTGCGGTCAGCTCCTATAATTCACCCCTCCACTTT
TRBJ2-1 TRBV28 TRBD1 . CASSRDRPYNEQFF TGTGCCAGCAGTAGGGACAGGCCCTACAATGAGCAGTTCTTC
TRBJ1-1 TRBV4-3 . . CASSQGLLPGAGQNTEAFF TGCGCCAGCAGCCAAGGACTCTTACCGGGTGCGGGGCAGAACACTGAAGCTTTCTTT
TRBJ2-3 TRBV5-1 . . CASSFVGEDTQYF TGCGCCAGCAGCTTTGTAGGGGAAGATACGCAGTATTTT
TRBJ2-1 TRBV11-1 TRBD1 . CASSLVGQGGGDEQFF TGTGCCAGCAGCTTAGTAGGACAGGGGGGAGGGGATGAGCAGTTCTTC
TRBJ2-1 TRBV5-1 . . CASSFVGVSYNEQFF TGCGCCAGCAGCTTCGTCGGGGTTTCCTACAATGAGCAGTTCTTC
TRBJ1-6 TRBV5-6 TRBD1 . CASSLAGQGYSPLHF TGTGCCAGCAGCTTAGCGGGACAGGGTTACTCACCCCTCCACTTT
TRBJ2-2 TRBV2 TRBD2 . CASSYSGRANTGELFF TGTGCCAGCAGTTATAGCGGGAGGGCCAACACCGGGGAGCTGTTTTTT
TRBJ2-3 TRBV3-1/TRBV3-2 . . CASSPRTPGADTQYF TGTGCCAGCAGCCCCCGGACCCCGGGGGCAGATACGCAGTATTTT
TRBJ2-5 TRBV4-3 TRBD1 . CASSQAVQGARKTQYF TGCGCCAGCAGCCAAGCAGTCCAGGGGGCGAGAAAGACCCAGTACTTC
TRBJ1-6 TRBV4-1 . . CASSQEAGANSPLHF TGCGCCAGCAGCCAAGAGGCAGGGGCGAATTCACCCCTCCACTTT
TRBJ1-2 TRBV27 . . CASSSQYPNRAGYGYTF TGTGCCAGCAGTTCACAGTATCCTAACAGAGCTGGGTATGGCTACACCTTC
TRBJ1-1 TRBV28 TRBD1 . CASSFPTGTGGYLNTEAFF TGTGCCAGCAGTTTCCCAACCGGGACAGGGGGTTACTTGAACACTGAAGCTTTCTTT
TRBJ2-7 TRBV18 TRBD1 once CASSPSGTGSYEQYF TGTGCCAGCTCACCCTCCGGGACAGGGTCCTACGAGCAGTACTTC
TRBJ1-1 TRBV11-1 . . CASSPVSGWGGTEAFF TGTGCCAGCAGCCCTGTCTCCGGATGGGGGGGCACTGAAGCTTTCTTT
TRBJ1-6 TRBV12-3/TRBV12-4 . . CASSLVNSPLHF TGTGCCAGCAGTTTAGTAAATTCACCCCTCCACTTT
TRBJ1-1 TRBV5-1 . . CASSLMVAGGNTEAFF TGCGCCAGCAGCTTGATGGTCGCCGGAGGGAACACTGAAGCTTTCTTT
TRBJ1-5 TRBV30 . . CAWSVRSNQPQHF TGTGCCTGGAGTGTCCGTAGCAATCAGCCCCAGCATTTT
TRBJ1-6 TRBV7-6 . . CASSLEGLGSPLHF TGTGCCAGCAGCTTGGAGGGTCTCGGATCACCCCTCCACTTT
TRBJ2-7 TRBV7-2 TRBD2 . CASSLRRGRTYEQYF TGTGCCAGCAGCTTAAGGCGGGGGAGAACTTACGAGCAGTACTTC
TRBJ2-7 TRBV7-6 . . CASSSRSRGFYEQYF TGTGCCAGCAGCTCCCGGTCCCGGGGGTTCTACGAGCAGTACTTC
TRBJ2-7 TRBV6-2/TRBV6-3 . . CASSYIAGSQYF TGTGCCAGCAGTTACATCGCAGGGTCCCAGTACTTC
TRBJ1-2 TRBV7-9 TRBD1 . CASSPGTGVHGYTF TGTGCCAGCAGTCCCGGGACAGGGGTGCATGGCTACACCTTC
TRBJ1-2 TRBV2 TRBD1 once CAIPDRGGGYTF TGTGCCATCCCAGACAGGGGGGGTGGCTACACCTTC
TRBJ2-2 TRBV20-1 . few CSASRPAGNTGELFF TGCAGTGCTAGTAGACCCGCGGGGAACACCGGGGAGCTGTTTTTT
TRBJ2-1 TRBV7-9 TRBD2 . CASSSALWTSGRGIEQFF TGTGCCAGCAGCTCCGCCCTGTGGACTAGCGGGAGAGGTATTGAGCAGTTCTTC
TRBJ2-7 TRBV5-4 TRBD2 . CASSTGLAGTYEQYF TGTGCCAGCAGCACCGGACTAGCGGGGACTTACGAGCAGTACTTC
TRBJ2-5 TRBV19 TRBD2 . CASNLAGGGETQYF TGTGCCAGTAACTTAGCGGGAGGGGGAGAGACCCAGTACTTC
TRBJ1-2 TRBV29-1 TRBD1 . CSVGRGQRPSHYTF TGCAGCGTTGGCAGGGGGCAACGGCCGTCTCACTACACCTTC